The rows below give T cell receptor beta chains drawn from one sample of a study of blood T cell repertoires in COVID-19. TCRdb keeps only in-frame clones here, not all; method: immunoSEQ multiplex PCR. The repertoire consists of 110,000 to 150,000 clones, with 80% to 90% occurring once and the leading ten covering approximately 3%. Sequencing used peripheral blood. All receptors derive from a woman aged 55-75 years with active COVID-19. CDR3s leave out the opening cysteine and the closing phenylalanine or tryptophan. Each record gives: V gene, J gene, CDR3 protein.

V: TRBV5-1
J: TRBJ2-7
CDR3: ASSRAGGGEGLYEQY

V: TRBV30
J: TRBJ2-5
CDR3: AWSAGSQETQY

V: TRBV28
J: TRBJ2-3
CDR3: ASSWRVEADTQY

V: TRBV7-2
J: TRBJ1-3
CDR3: ASTQGSRNTIY

V: TRBV7-2
J: TRBJ2-3
CDR3: ASSTQAGRPQY

V: TRBV7-6
J: TRBJ2-2
CDR3: ASSFLPDSATGELF

V: TRBV10-1
J: TRBJ1-2
CDR3: ASSESPFHGYT

V: TRBV12-3/TRBV12-4
J: TRBJ1-5
CDR3: ASSFGGNQPQH

V: TRBV3-1/TRBV3-2
J: TRBJ2-7
CDR3: ASSQARQGEGYEQY

V: TRBV19
J: TRBJ1-2
CDR3: ASTGGSSRRYGYT

V: TRBV6-2/TRBV6-3
J: TRBJ2-5
CDR3: ASSSWTEETQY

V: TRBV5-1
J: TRBJ2-1
CDR3: ASSQQGNEQF

V: TRBV29-1
J: TRBJ2-3
CDR3: SVERGRTDTQY

V: TRBV7-2
J: TRBJ2-5
CDR3: ASSRGQGQETQY

V: TRBV6-6
J: TRBJ1-1
CDR3: ASSPGGSITEAF

V: TRBV6-2/TRBV6-3
J: TRBJ1-1
CDR3: ASSQGQGAEAF

V: TRBV5-8
J: TRBJ2-7
CDR3: ASNYFRDSPYEQY

V: TRBV27
J: TRBJ1-2
CDR3: ASSLGQEPNYGYT

V: TRBV28
J: TRBJ1-1
CDR3: ASRLLGGKAEAF

V: TRBV7-9
J: TRBJ2-4
CDR3: ASSPVGTFLAKNIQY

V: TRBV7-9
J: TRBJ2-7
CDR3: ASSLQGAMGEQY

V: TRBV2
J: TRBJ2-3
CDR3: ASSTGYTQY

V: TRBV10-3
J: TRBJ2-1
CDR3: AIMTGGPDEQF

V: TRBV5-1
J: TRBJ2-3
CDR3: ASSYSGSPTDTQY

V: TRBV7-9
J: TRBJ2-3
CDR3: ASSLVSNVRGTDTQY

V: TRBV14
J: TRBJ2-3
CDR3: ASSLTSIFADTQY

V: TRBV4-3
J: TRBJ2-1
CDR3: ASSPRLAGFGDNEQF

V: TRBV10-2
J: TRBJ2-2
CDR3: ASGASGVGGELF

V: TRBV5-4
J: TRBJ2-2
CDR3: ASSTANTGELF

V: TRBV24-1
J: TRBJ2-3
CDR3: ATSDLKRGVRTDTQY

V: TRBV27
J: TRBJ2-7
CDR3: ASSSGTSGRAGWLDEQY

V: TRBV11-2
J: TRBJ2-1
CDR3: ASSFISGVGGNEQF

V: TRBV7-6
J: TRBJ2-2
CDR3: ASSLILAGGTGTGELF

V: TRBV29-1
J: TRBJ2-4
CDR3: SVGVGTLKNIQY

V: TRBV7-2
J: TRBJ1-2
CDR3: ASSPWTGGDGYT

V: TRBV19
J: TRBJ1-6
CDR3: ASSSRLGTGHHSPLH

V: TRBV5-5
J: TRBJ2-7
CDR3: ASSLRGGYEQY

V: TRBV6-5
J: TRBJ1-3
CDR3: ASRDTGASGNTIY

V: TRBV7-9
J: TRBJ2-2
CDR3: ASSSGTSGNTGELF

V: TRBV9
J: TRBJ1-3
CDR3: ASSPGIGVRNTIY

V: TRBV6-5
J: TRBJ1-1
CDR3: ASRLGPRVNTEAF

V: TRBV11-1
J: TRBJ2-3
CDR3: ASSLLAGTSTDTQY

V: TRBV5-6
J: TRBJ2-1
CDR3: ASSTGLAGRNEQF

V: TRBV7-9
J: TRBJ2-3
CDR3: ASSKRGSGRKTDTQY

V: TRBV4-1
J: TRBJ1-5
CDR3: ASSQSPPQSAQH

V: TRBV11-2
J: TRBJ2-7
CDR3: ASSPRTSGEPPYEQY

V: TRBV14
J: TRBJ2-1
CDR3: ASSRQAYNEQF